These 10 T cell receptor beta chains share one sample of origin, sequenced in a study of T cells in Graves' hyperthyroidism and ophthalmopathy. From RNA transcripts, TCR beta CDR3 regions were amplified. Using the HTBI primer set, a first-round RT-PCR was run on the TCR CDR3. Using its own MiXCR run on the multiplex PCR reads, TCRdb lists one record per CDR3 protein. This table has under 550,000 distinct CDR3 sequences, roughly an eighth appearing once. Sequencing was carried out using blood. Every receptor here comes from a woman under 30 with Graves' hyperthyroidism.

Ten or more counts support this clonotype. This chain connects TRBV7-3 to TRBJ2-1, with D possibly TRBD2 on 7 matching bases. V was pared by 5 bases and J by 4 bases, with 15 bases between. The CDR3 spans 15 residues. Germline V CDR1 and CDR2: SGHTA, FQGTGA. The CDR3 spells CASSAEGGLYNEQFF. DNA for the CDR3: TGTGCCAGCAGCGCCGAGGGGGGGCTATACAATGAGCAGTTCTTC. Based on the CDR3 plus reference TRBV7-3 and TRBJ2-1, the full variable domain is GAGVSQTPSNKVTEKGKYVELRCDPISGHTALYWYRQSLGQGPEFLIYFQGTGAADDSGLPNDRFFAVRPEGSVSTLKIQRTERGDSAVYLCASSAEGGLYNEQFFGPGTRLTVL.

The chain recombines TRBV6-1 with TRBJ1-2; 7 bases line up with TRBD1. In germline, CDR1 is MNHNS, CDR2 SASEGT. This CDR3 comprises 15 residues. Germline trimming cut 7 bases from V and 1 base from J; bases unmatched to any gene: 9. CDR3 residues: CASTDDRVVNYGYTF. CDR3 DNA: TGTGCCAGCACGGACGACAGGGTAGTTAACTATGGCTACACCTTC.

This clonotype was seen only a few times. This may arise from a read error, as a much more abundant clone is one base away. V usage is TRBV7-3 and J usage is TRBJ2-2; D remains ambiguous. V lost 4 bases and J lost 1, with 7 bases in between. Germline CDR1 reads SGHTA; CDR2 reads FQGTGA. This CDR3 contains 14 residues. The CDR3 DNA is TGTGCCAGCAGCTCAGGCAGGAACACCGGGGAGCTGTTTTTT. It codes for CASSSGRNTGELFF.

The chain recombines TRBV5-1 with TRBJ1-4, with TRBD1 identical over 9 bases. Germline-derived CDR1 and CDR2 are SGHRS and YFSETQ. The CDR3 covers 13 residues. J was trimmed by 11 bases and V by 4 bases; bases with no gene match: 6. DNA for the CDR3: TGCGCCAGCAGCACCTGGACAGGGGACAAACTGTTTTTT. It yields the protein CASSTWTGDKLFF.

The chain links TRBV19 to TRBJ1-3; D perhaps matches TRBD1 (5 bases). Trimming removed 0 bases from V and 0 bases from J, with 12 bases in between. The CDR3 sequence is 17 residues long. Germline V gene data show CDR1 as LNHDA and CDR2 as SQIVND (reference sequence). The CDR3 DNA follows: TGTGCCAGTAGTATAGACGCTGGACACAACTCTGGAAACACCATATATTTT. It codes for CASSIDAGHNSGNTIYF.

The chain is built from TRBV10-3 and TRBJ2-6; D may be TRBD1 (7 bases). Per the germline V gene, CDR1 is ENHRY and CDR2 is SYGVKD. The V and J ends lost 1 base and 2 bases respectively, with 15 bases between them. The CDR3 is made up of 18 amino acids. The CDR3 is CAISEYPGGSPGANVLTF. The CDR3 DNA reads as TGTGCCATCAGTGAGTACCCAGGGGGGTCCCCTGGGGCCAACGTCCTGACTTTC.

This clonotype was seen many times. The rearrangement links TRBV7-9 to TRBJ1-2; 7 bases agree with TRBD1. Looked up from germline, CDR1 is SEHNR and CDR2 is FQNEAQ (reference sequence). The CDR3 spans 15 residues. J was trimmed by 4 bases and V by 3 bases; bases with no gene match: 8. In nucleotides, the CDR3 is TGTGCCAGCAGCTTGGAGGGACAGCTATTCTATGGCTACACCTTC. Its protein product is CASSLEGQLFYGYTF.

Ten or more counts support this clonotype. The gene calls are TRBV7-8 and TRBJ2-1, with unresolved D. The V gene's germline CDR1 is SGHVS and CDR2 FQNEAQ. V lost 5 bases, J lost 0 bases, and 11 bases lay in between. CDR3 length equals 15 residues. The CDR3: CASSRQSGSYNEQFF. The CDR3 DNA sequence: TGTGCCAGCAGCAGACAATCTGGCTCCTACAATGAGCAGTTCTTC.

In this sample, this clonotype turned up many times. The CDR3 sequence is CASSGSGSNNEQFF. The DNA for the CDR3 is TGTGCCAGCAGCGGTAGCGGGAGCAACAATGAGCAGTTCTTC. The chain is built from TRBV11-2 and TRBJ2-1; 9 nucleotides agree with TRBD2. The CDR3 covers 14 residues. From germline, CDR1 is SGHAT and CDR2 FQNNGV. Trimming at V came to 5 bases and at J to 5 bases, leaving 4 bases not matched to a gene. The complete variable domain, with remaining parts taken from reference TRBV11-2 and TRBJ2-1, reads EAGVAQSPRYKIIEKRQSVAFWCNPISGHATLYWYQQILGQGPKLLIQFQNNGVVDDSQLPKDRFSAERLKGVDSTLKIQPAKLEDSAVYLCASSGSGSNNEQFFGPGTRLTVL.

This clonotype was counted ten times or more. The chain joins TRBV15 to TRBJ2-1; unclear D gene. V gave up 5 bases and J gave up 4 bases, with 12 bases separating them. Germline CDR1 and CDR2: LNHNV and YYDKDF (reference sequence). The CDR3 extends over 14 amino acids. The DNA of the CDR3 is TGTGCCACCAGCTTCGGAGTAGGGTACAATGAGCAGTTCTTC. Protein product: CATSFGVGYNEQFF.